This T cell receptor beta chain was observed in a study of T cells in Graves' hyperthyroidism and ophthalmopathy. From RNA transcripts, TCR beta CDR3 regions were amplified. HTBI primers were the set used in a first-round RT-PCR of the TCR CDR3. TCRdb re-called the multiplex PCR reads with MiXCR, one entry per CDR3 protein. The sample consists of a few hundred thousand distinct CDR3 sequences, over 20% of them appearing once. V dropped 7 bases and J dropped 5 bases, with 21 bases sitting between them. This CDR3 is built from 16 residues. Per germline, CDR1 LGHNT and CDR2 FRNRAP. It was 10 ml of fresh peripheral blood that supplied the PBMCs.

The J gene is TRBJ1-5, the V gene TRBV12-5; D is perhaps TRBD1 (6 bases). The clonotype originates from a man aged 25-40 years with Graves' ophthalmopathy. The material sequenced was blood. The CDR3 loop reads CASDLGAGTGDQPQHF. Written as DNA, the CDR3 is TGTGCTAGTGACCTGGGGGCAGGGACTGGCGATCAGCCCCAGCATTTT.